This T cell receptor beta chain comes out of a study of blood T cell repertoires in COVID-19. CDR1 is LGHDT, CDR2 YNNKEL, per germline (reference sequence). Trimming removed 3 bases from V and 14 bases from J, with 13 bases in between. This CDR3 spans 11 amino acids. Clones were sequenced by immunoSEQ multiplex PCR, and TCRdb holds only the in-frame ones, with some missing. The sample includes about 370,000 clones, 80% to 95% seen only once; the top ten take around 0.86%. The sequence came from a woman between 35 and 50 years old who had been exposed to COVID-19. Material: PBMCs or T cells enriched from blood (not recorded which). The chain carries TRBV3-1 (or the pseudogene TRBV3-2) and TRBJ1-2; no firm D call. CDR3 residues: CASSQMVKLTF. The DNA of the CDR3 is TGTGCCAGCAGCCAGATGGTAAAACTAACCTTC.